The 5 T cell receptor beta chains in this list originate from one sample, sequenced in a study of control samples from healthy donors and cancer patients. Some clones are missing from TCRdb's copy, which holds only in-frame ones; the method was immunoSEQ multiplex PCR. The sample shows under 60,000 clones, around 95% of them seen only once. The sample was blood. The receptors here all came from a man aged 30 to 39 in good health.

This chain uses TRBV7-9 with TRBJ1-1; D possibly corresponds to TRBD1 (5 bases). From germline, CDR1 is SEHNR and CDR2 FQNEAQ (reference sequence). Between the trimmed V and J ends, which lost 6 bases and 0 bases, there was a span of 26 bases. The CDR3 is 19 residues long. This CDR3 reads CASRDTTGAYNNMNTEAFF. CDR3 DNA: TGTGCCAGCAGAGATACCACCGGGGCTTATAACAACATGAACACTGAAGCTTTCTTT.

This chain uses TRBV4-1 with TRBJ2-7; D gene unclear. This CDR3 spans 13 amino acids. In germline, CDR1 is MGHRA, CDR2 YSYEKL. V dropped 1 base and J dropped 3 bases, with 7 bases sitting between them. The CDR3 region is CASSQGLDYEQYF. The CDR3 nucleotides are TGCGCCAGCAGCCAAGGTCTTGACTACGAGCAGTACTTC.

This chain uses TRBV7-2 with TRBJ2-5; no clear D. Trimming stripped 5 bases from V and 4 bases from J, with 14 bases between. Germline V gives CDR1 SGHTA, CDR2 FQGNSA. The CDR3 is made up of 14 amino acids. CDR3 protein: CASSPLKARETQYF. As DNA, the CDR3 is TGTGCCAGCAGCCCATTAAAGGCCCGAGAGACCCAGTACTTC.

V gene TRBV28 combines with J gene TRBJ1-2; D gene unclear. Germline assignment: CDR1 MDHEN and CDR2 SYDVKM. Trimming shortened V by 2 bases and J by 2 bases, and 6 bases separated the two germline ends. This CDR3 comprises 13 residues. For the CDR3, the DNA is TGTGCCAGCAGTTTAGCAGCGAACTATGGCTACACCTTC. It is translated as CASSLAANYGYTF.

V is TRBV5-1 and J is TRBJ2-1, with a weak D call TRBD2 (5 bases). The CDR3 is 13 residues long. Germline V gives CDR1 SGHRS, CDR2 YFSETQ. Trimming pared 5 bases from V and 4 bases from J, leaving 10 bases between. The CDR3, as DNA: TGCGCCAGCAGTCTAGCAGTTTACAATGAGCAGTTCTTC. Amino acids: CASSLAVYNEQFF.